This T cell receptor beta chain originates from a study of blood T cells in healthy people across ages. General study findings and limits: Researchers deemed the diversity estimates from one million T cells underestimates.

V shed 6 bases, J shed 0 bases, and the junction held 14 bases outside the gene matches. The CDR3 runs to 18 residues. A remark on this clonotype: Its antigen is still unknown.

A second PCR of 7 to 11 cycles used a sample-barcoded 5' primer and a J-beta primer mix. TCRdb itself ran the 5' RACE reads through MiXCR, one entry per CDR3 protein. This table has some 1,000,000 distinct CDR3 sequences, 20% to 25% appearing once. This same sample was also part of a study on T cells of mothers and their children. From that study: There were over 9.5 million TCR beta CDR3 reads from each mother and several million from each child.

The receptor was derived from a girl aged 2 to 9 in good health. Sequenced material: blood. The chain has TRBV12-3 or TRBV12-4 and TRBJ1-1; 9 bases are a match to TRBD1. The CDR3 loop is CASSLRPPGQGLNTEAFF. The DNA of the CDR3 is TGTGCCAGCAGCTTGAGGCCCCCGGGACAGGGCTTGAACACTGAAGCTTTCTTT.